These 26 T cell receptor beta chains were sequenced from one sample in a study of OX40 agonist ivuxolimab in advanced cancers. Measured with immunoSEQ multiplex PCR; TCRdb has only the in-frame clones, and not every one. The sample records under 95,000 clones, roughly 86% being singletons. The sample consisted of CD4+ or CD8+ T cells sorted from blood, taken in a trial of the OX40 agonist ivuxolimab. All receptors derive from an adult with an advanced solid tumor such as melanoma, head and neck, liver or kidney cancer.

This chain connects TRBV18 to TRBJ1-3; weak D call: TRBD1 (6 bases). Germline V gives CDR1 KGHSH, CDR2 LQKENI. Trimming stripped 1 base from V and 0 bases from J, with 13 bases between. The CDR3 loop spans 17 amino acids. The CDR3 sequence: CASSPLNPGASGNTIYF. The CDR3 coding sequence is TGTGCCAGCTCACCACTTAACCCAGGGGCCTCTGGAAACACCATATATTTT.

Sample share makes this clone medium-sized. The CDR3 reads CASSVGETQYF. The CDR3, as DNA: TGTGCCAGCAGTGTCGGAGAGACCCAGTACTTC. This chain uses TRBV6-1 with TRBJ2-5; D is ambiguous. Trimming removed 4 bases at V and 4 bases at J, with 4 bases between. The length of the CDR3 is 11 residues. Germline CDR1 MNHNS, CDR2 SASEGT.

The V and J genes are TRBV5-1 and TRBJ2-7; tentative D call: TRBD1 (5 bases). Deletions cut 2 bases from V and 1 base from J, with 10 bases between. Germline V gene sequence: CDR1 SGHRS, CDR2 YFSETQ. The CDR3 contains 14 residues. The CDR3, as DNA: TGCGCCAGCAGCTTCCACGACAGTTCCTACGAGCAGTACTTC. The encoded protein is CASSFHDSSYEQYF.

The rearrangement links TRBV29-1 to TRBJ1-3, with TRBD1 matching over 9 bases. Per the germline V gene, CDR1 is SQVTM and CDR2 is ANQGSEA. Losses at the gene ends were 5 bases for V and 2 bases for J; bases not matched to a gene: 1. There are 13 residues in the CDR3. CDR3 nucleotides: TGCAGCGTTTGGGACAGGGCTGGAAACACCATATATTTT. Translating gives CSVWDRAGNTIYF.

The chain couples TRBV21-1 to TRBJ2-7; no DNA check was done on the table's D call, TRBD2. TRBV21-1 is tagged as a pseudogene. This CDR3 contains 18 residues. DNA of the CDR3: TGTGCCAGCAGCCCACCGGGCGGGAAACCCCCAAGCTCCTACGAGCAGTACTTC. Protein sequence: CASSPPGGKPPSSYEQYF.

The genes are TRBV6-5 and TRBJ1-5, with 11 bases lining up with TRBD1. Germline V CDR1 and CDR2: MNHEY, SVGAGI. The CDR3 sequence is 14 residues long. V shed 6 bases, J shed 5 bases, and the junction held 3 bases outside the gene matches. CDR3 residues: CASSRDRGYQPQHF. In nucleotides, the CDR3 is TGTGCCAGCAGCCGGGACAGGGGGTATCAGCCCCAGCATTTT.

In its sample, this clone ranks as medium-sized. This rearrangement joins TRBV7-9 to TRBJ2-7; D is unclear. The V end lost 3 bases, the J end lost 6 bases, and 9 bases lay between the germline ends. This CDR3 region has 12 residues. Germline V gene sequence: CDR1 SEHNR, CDR2 FQNEAQ (reference sequence). The CDR3, as DNA: TGTGCCAGCAGCTTCCCTAAGAGCGAGCAGTACTTC. Translated, it gives CASSFPKSEQYF.

The chain recombines TRBV7-2 with TRBJ2-5; 14 positions match TRBD2. CDR3 length equals 15 residues. The germline V gene encodes CDR1 SGHTA and CDR2 FQGNSA. J was trimmed by 4 bases and V by 5 bases; bases with no gene match: 3. The CDR3, as DNA: TGTGCCAGCAGCGTTGGACTAGCGGGGGGAGAGACCCAGTACTTC. It codes for CASSVGLAGGETQYF.

The CDR3 region is CASGLGTSGGFYNEQFF. The DNA of the CDR3 is TGTGCTAGTGGTTTAGGGACTAGCGGGGGATTTTACAATGAGCAGTTCTTC. V usage is TRBV12-5 and J usage is TRBJ2-1, with 14 bases aligning to TRBD2. The V gene's germline CDR1 is LGHNT and CDR2 FRNRAP. Trimming at V came to 3 bases and at J to 4 bases, leaving 5 bases not matched to a gene. CDR3 length: 17 residues.

This chain connects TRBV7-8 to TRBJ2-1; D unclear. The length of the CDR3 is 14 residues. Trimming took 8 bases from V and 3 from J, leaving 14 bases between them. Germline V gene sequence: CDR1 SGHVS, CDR2 FQNEAQ. CDR3 sequence: CASGPQGYYNEQFF. CDR3 in DNA: TGTGCCAGCGGCCCTCAAGGGTACTACAATGAGCAGTTCTTC.

The V call is TRBV18, the J call TRBJ1-3, with D possibly TRBD1 on 6 matching bases. Per germline, CDR1 KGHSH and CDR2 LQKENI. V lost 5 bases, J lost 1 base, and 12 bases lay in between. CDR3 length equals 15 residues. CDR3 DNA sequence: TGTGCCAGCTCAAGACAGGAGGCTTCTGGAAACACCATATATTTT. This encodes CASSRQEASGNTIYF.

V is TRBV5-4 and J is TRBJ2-3, with D unresolved. V dropped 0 bases and J dropped 2 bases, with 7 bases sitting between them. The CDR3 runs 14 residues. Germline CDR1 is SGHNT and CDR2 is YYREEE (reference sequence). The CDR3 region is CASSLALHTDTQYF. The CDR3 DNA reads as TGTGCCAGCAGCTTGGCCCTCCACACAGATACGCAGTATTTT.

This clone has a handful of counts. The V call is TRBV7-3, the J call TRBJ2-2; 8 nucleotides match TRBD2. Germline trimming cut 5 bases from V and 0 bases from J; bases unmatched to any gene: 8. The CDR3 has 17 amino acids. Germline CDR1 SGHTA, CDR2 FQGTGA. The CDR3 DNA reads TGTGCCAGCAGCCAAGGTACTAGCGGCACGAACACCGGGGAGCTGTTTTTT. Its translation: CASSQGTSGTNTGELFF.

The chain has TRBV4-1 and TRBJ2-5; D may be TRBD1 (6 bases). Trimming took 0 bases from V and 2 from J, leaving 13 bases between them. The CDR3 length is 16 residues. Germline V gene data show CDR1 as MGHRA and CDR2 as YSYEKL. The CDR3 nucleotides are TGCGCCAGCAGCCAAGATCAGGGGACAACTCAAGAGACCCAGTACTTC. Residues: CASSQDQGTTQETQYF.

The chain combines TRBV19 with TRBJ1-5; weak D call: TRBD1 (5 bases). Germline loops: CDR1 LNHDA, CDR2 SQIVND (reference sequence). The CDR3 sequence is 16 residues long. V shed 3 bases and J shed 6 bases, with 18 bases lying between them. The CDR3 protein is CASSIGGTRGFQPQHF. Here the CDR3 DNA reads TGTGCCAGTAGTATTGGGGGGACCCGGGGCTTTCAGCCCCAGCATTTT.

The chain combines TRBV9 with TRBJ1-3; the match to TRBD1 covers 8 bases. The ends lost 3 bases at V and 1 base at J; junction bases unmatched: 9. The germline V gene has CDR1 SGDLS and CDR2 YYNGEE. The CDR3 length is 17 residues. CDR3 residues: CASSERLQGASGNTIYF. CDR3 in DNA: TGTGCCAGCAGCGAGAGACTCCAGGGGGCTTCTGGAAACACCATATATTTT.

V and J are TRBV6-1 and TRBJ2-2; 7 bases map to TRBD1. Losses at the gene ends were 7 bases for V and 0 bases for J; bases not matched to a gene: 5. CDR3 size: 15 residues. CDR1 MNHNS and CDR2 SASEGT come from the germline V gene. DNA for the CDR3: TGTGCCAGCAACCCCAGGGGGACGAACACCGGGGAGCTGTTTTTT. It specifies CASNPRGTNTGELFF.

The chain couples TRBV7-8 to TRBJ2-5, with D uncertain. Germline CDR1 is SGHVS and CDR2 is FQNEAQ. V was shortened by 7 bases and J by 3 bases, with 18 bases between the two germline ends. This CDR3 is 15 amino acids long. In DNA, the CDR3 is TGTGCCAGCATCCCCCTCCAAGGGCCTAAAGAGACCCAGTACTTC. This encodes CASIPLQGPKETQYF. The whole variable domain, remainder taken from reference TRBV7-8 and TRBJ2-5, is GAGVSQSPRYKVAKRGQDVALRCDPISGHVSLFWYQQALGQGPEFLTYFQNEAQLDKSGLPSDRFFAERPEGSVSTLKIQRTQQEDSAVYLCASIPLQGPKETQYFGPGTRLLVL.

The V call is TRBV5-1, the J call TRBJ2-6, with D perhaps matching TRBD1 (6 bases). From germline, CDR1 is SGHRS and CDR2 YFSETQ. V lost 4 bases, J lost 4 bases, and 12 bases lay in between. The CDR3 runs to 15 residues. The CDR3 DNA reads TGCGCCAGCAGCACGGACAGTTCGGGGGCCAACGTCCTGACTTTC. It translates to CASSTDSSGANVLTF.

The rearrangement uses TRBV25-1 and TRBJ1-6; D possibly corresponds to TRBD1 (5 bases). This CDR3 has 16 residues. Germline V lookup: CDR1 MGHDK, CDR2 SYGVNS. The ends were cut back, 1 base at V and 10 bases at J, with 17 bases in the middle. CDR3 sequence: CASSESWGVGSSPLHF. The CDR3, as DNA: TGTGCCAGCAGTGAATCTTGGGGCGTAGGATCCTCACCCCTCCACTTT.

J is TRBJ2-1 and V is TRBV7-7; tentatively, D is TRBD2 (5 bases). Germline-derived CDR1 and CDR2 are SSHAT and FNYEAQ (reference sequence). V lost 5 bases, J lost 9 bases, and 14 bases lay in between. This CDR3 has 13 amino acids. CDR3 sequence: CASSLAGRAEQFF. The CDR3 region has the DNA TGTGCCAGCAGCCTTGCCGGGCGGGCTGAGCAGTTCTTC.

CDR3: CASSPPYTSGGNNEQFF. Here the CDR3 DNA reads TGTGCCAGCTCACCTCCTTATACTAGCGGGGGAAACAATGAGCAGTTCTTC. The rearrangement joins TRBV18 to TRBJ2-1; 11 nucleotides match TRBD2. The germline CDR1 and CDR2 sequences are KGHSH and LQKENI. The CDR3 is 17 amino acids. The V segment lost 3 bases and the J segment 5 bases; nucleotides outside the gene matches: 9.

This chain joins TRBV9 and TRBJ2-2; the match to TRBD2 covers 9 bases. The CDR3 consists of 16 residues. The V and J ends lost 2 bases and 5 bases, in that order; junction bases with no gene match: 7. In germline, CDR1 is SGDLS, CDR2 YYNGEE. The CDR3 sequence is CASSVSGGGTTGELFF. CDR3 bases: TGTGCCAGCAGCGTTAGCGGGGGTGGGACGACCGGGGAGCTGTTTTTT.

CDR3 nucleotides: TGTGCCAGTAGCCCCCGACGGGGGGGAGAGACCCAGTACTTC. It specifies CASSPRRGGETQYF. V usage is TRBV19 and J usage is TRBJ2-5; 8 nucleotides match TRBD2. The CDR3 is 14 residues long. Germline CDR1 reads LNHDA; CDR2 reads SQIVND (reference sequence). The junction had 7 bases not matched to a gene; V was cut back by 6 bases and J by 4 bases.

The gene calls are TRBV6-1 and TRBJ2-7; D possibly corresponds to TRBD2 (5 bases). CDR1 and CDR2 (germline): MNHNS, SASEGT. This CDR3 is built from 14 residues. The V end lost 6 bases, the J end lost 2 bases, and 14 bases lay between the germline ends. CDR3 nucleotides: TGTGCCAGCAGCGCTCCGGAGAGGGCCTACGAGCAGTACTTC. As protein: CASSAPERAYEQYF.

V is TRBV7-9 and J is TRBJ1-3, with D tentatively TRBD1 (5 bases). Germline V gene sequence: CDR1 SEHNR, CDR2 FQNEAQ (reference sequence). The V and J ends lost 6 bases and 0 bases respectively, with 9 bases between them. The CDR3 runs to 14 residues. The CDR3 DNA reads as TGTGCCAGCAGGTCGGGACTCTCTGGAAACACCATATATTTT. It is translated as CASRSGLSGNTIYF.